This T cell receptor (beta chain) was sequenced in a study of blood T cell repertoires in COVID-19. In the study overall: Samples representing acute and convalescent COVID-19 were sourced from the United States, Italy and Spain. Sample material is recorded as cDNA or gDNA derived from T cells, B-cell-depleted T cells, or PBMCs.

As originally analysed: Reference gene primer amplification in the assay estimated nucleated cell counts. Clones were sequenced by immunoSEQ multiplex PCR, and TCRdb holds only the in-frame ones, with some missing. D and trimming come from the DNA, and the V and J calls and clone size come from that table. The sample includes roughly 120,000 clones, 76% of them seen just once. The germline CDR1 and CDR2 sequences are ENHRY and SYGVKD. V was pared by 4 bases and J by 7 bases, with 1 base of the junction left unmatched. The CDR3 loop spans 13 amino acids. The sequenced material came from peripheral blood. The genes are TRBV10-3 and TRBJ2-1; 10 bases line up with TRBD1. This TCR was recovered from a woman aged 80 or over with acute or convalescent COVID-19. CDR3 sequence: CAISGDRGNEQFF. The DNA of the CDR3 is TGTGCCATCAGTGGGGACAGGGGAAATGAGCAGTTCTTC.